What follows are 5 T cell receptor beta chains derived from one specimen sequenced in a study of human versus mouse CDR3 diversity and MHC coevolution (dated 2017 in TCRdb). Library preparation was by the immunoSEQ multiplex PCR assay. This is the immuneACCESS table as TCRdb keeps it, with only in-frame sequences that have V and J called. A part of the clones is gone; compared with another copy, unresolved V genes explain less than half, and the rest is unexplained. The sample profile shows about 80,000 clones; 85% to 95% of them were found once. About 1.5% of the sample goes to the ten largest clones. The source material was naive CD4+ T cells from blood. The cell subset or site label, read with the paper, signifies: CD45RO-negative CD62L-positive naive CD4 T cells. These TCRs come from a person between 25 and 69 years old in good health.

This clone was observed once. J is TRBJ2-1 and V is TRBV9; TRBD2 might be the D (6 bases). V was pared by 2 bases and J by 7 bases, with 13 bases between. Germline V gives CDR1 SGDLS, CDR2 YYNGEE. The length of the CDR3 is 14 residues. CDR3 sequence reads: CASSVELRGNEQFF. DNA for the CDR3: TGTGCCAGCAGCGTGGAACTTCGGGGGAATGAGCAGTTCTTC.

The chain carries TRBV18 and TRBJ2-7, with 13 bases identical to TRBD2. The J segment lost 2 bases and the V segment lost 5 bases, leaving 3 bases of the junction unmatched. Germline V gene sequence: CDR1 KGHSH, CDR2 LQKENI. The CDR3 consists of 15 residues. Written as DNA, the CDR3 is TGTGCCAGCTCAACCACTAGCGGGAGGGCCTACGAGCAGTACTTC. This codes for CASSTTSGRAYEQYF.

The chain combines TRBV7-9 with TRBJ1-2; 9 bases align to TRBD1. The CDR3 spans 15 residues. The ends lost 1 base at V and 8 bases at J; junction bases unmatched: 8. Germline CDR1 reads SEHNR; CDR2 reads FQNEAQ (reference sequence). The CDR3 DNA is TGTGCCAGCAGCTTAGGGGACAGGGCGGGTCAAGGCTACACCTTC. Protein: CASSLGDRAGQGYTF.

The J gene is TRBJ1-1, the V gene TRBV5-1; D is ambiguous. The CDR3 sequence is 14 residues long. V lost 0 bases to trimming and J lost 0 bases, with 6 bases between them. In germline, CDR1 is SGHRS, CDR2 YFSETQ. CDR3 in amino acids: CASSLGTMNTEAFF. CDR3 bases: TGCGCCAGCAGCTTGGGGACTATGAACACTGAAGCTTTCTTT.

This chain joins TRBV7-9 and TRBJ2-5, with 8 bases that match TRBD1. J was trimmed by 13 bases and V by 5 bases; bases with no gene match: 12. This CDR3 comprises 13 residues. Germline CDR1 SEHNR, CDR2 FQNEAQ (reference sequence). CDR3 in DNA: TGTGCCAGCAGCCTCGAGCGACGGACAGGGCCGTACTTC. Encoded protein: CASSLERRTGPYF.